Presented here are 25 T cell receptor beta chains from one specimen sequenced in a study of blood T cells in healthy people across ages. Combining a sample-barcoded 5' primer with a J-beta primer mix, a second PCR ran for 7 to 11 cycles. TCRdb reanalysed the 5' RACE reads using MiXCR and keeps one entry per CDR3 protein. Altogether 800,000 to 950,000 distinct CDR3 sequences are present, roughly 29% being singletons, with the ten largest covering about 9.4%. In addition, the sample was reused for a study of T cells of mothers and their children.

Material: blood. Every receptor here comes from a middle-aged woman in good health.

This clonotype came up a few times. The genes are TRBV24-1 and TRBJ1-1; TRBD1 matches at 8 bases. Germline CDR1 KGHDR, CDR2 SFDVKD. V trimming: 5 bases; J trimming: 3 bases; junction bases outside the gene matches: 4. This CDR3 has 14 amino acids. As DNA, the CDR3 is TGTGCCACCAGTGGCACAGGGGGTGACACTGAAGCTTTCTTT. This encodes CATSGTGGDTEAFF.

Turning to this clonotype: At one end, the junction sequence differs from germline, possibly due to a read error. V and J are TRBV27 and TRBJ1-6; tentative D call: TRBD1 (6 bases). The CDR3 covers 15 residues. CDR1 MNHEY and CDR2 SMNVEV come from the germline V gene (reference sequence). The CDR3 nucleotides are TGTGTCAGCAGTTTATCCCCGGACAGTGGTTCACCCCTCCACTTT. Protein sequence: CVSSLSPDSGSPLHF.

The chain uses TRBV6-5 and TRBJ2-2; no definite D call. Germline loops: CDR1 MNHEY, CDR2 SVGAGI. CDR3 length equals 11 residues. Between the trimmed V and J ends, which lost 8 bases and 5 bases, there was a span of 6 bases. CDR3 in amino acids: CASQETGELFF. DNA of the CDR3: TGTGCCAGCCAGGAGACCGGGGAGCTGTTTTTT.

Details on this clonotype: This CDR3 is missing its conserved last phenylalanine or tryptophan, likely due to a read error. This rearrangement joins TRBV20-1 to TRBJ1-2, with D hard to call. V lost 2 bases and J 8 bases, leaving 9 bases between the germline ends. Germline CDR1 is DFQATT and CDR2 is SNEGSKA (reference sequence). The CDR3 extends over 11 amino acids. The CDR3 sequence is CSARIPGGYTC. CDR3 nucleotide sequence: TGCAGTGCTAGAATTCCGGGGGGCTACACCTGC.

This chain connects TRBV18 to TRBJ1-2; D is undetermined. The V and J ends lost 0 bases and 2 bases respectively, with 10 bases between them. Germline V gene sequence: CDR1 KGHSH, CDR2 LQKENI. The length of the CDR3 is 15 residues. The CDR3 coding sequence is TGTGCCAGCTCACCACCGTATAGGTCAAACTATGGCTACACCTTC. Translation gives CASSPPYRSNYGYTF.

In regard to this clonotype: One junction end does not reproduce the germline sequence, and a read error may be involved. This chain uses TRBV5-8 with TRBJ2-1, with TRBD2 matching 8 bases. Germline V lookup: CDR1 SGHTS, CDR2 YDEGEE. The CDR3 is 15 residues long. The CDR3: CASSLLAGLYNEQDF. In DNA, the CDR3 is TGTGCCAGCAGCTTGCTAGCGGGTCTTTACAATGAGCAGGACTTC.

The CDR3 protein is CASSSGIFSYEQYF. In DNA, the CDR3 is TGTGCCAGCAGCTCAGGGATCTTCAGCTACGAGCAGTACTTC. The rearrangement joins TRBV7-6 to TRBJ2-5, with D possibly TRBD1 on 5 matching bases. With the DNA end fitting TRBJ2-7 better, the J assignment may be wrong. This CDR3 contains 14 residues. Germline V gene data show CDR1 as SGHVS and CDR2 as FNYEAQ.

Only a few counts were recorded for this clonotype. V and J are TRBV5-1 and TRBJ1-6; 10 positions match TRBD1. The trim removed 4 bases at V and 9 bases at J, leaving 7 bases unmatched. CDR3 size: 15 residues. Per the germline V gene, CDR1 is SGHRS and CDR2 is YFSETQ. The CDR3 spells CASSGDRGGSSPLHF. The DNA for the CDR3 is TGCGCCAGCAGCGGGGACAGGGGAGGGAGTTCACCCCTCCACTTT.

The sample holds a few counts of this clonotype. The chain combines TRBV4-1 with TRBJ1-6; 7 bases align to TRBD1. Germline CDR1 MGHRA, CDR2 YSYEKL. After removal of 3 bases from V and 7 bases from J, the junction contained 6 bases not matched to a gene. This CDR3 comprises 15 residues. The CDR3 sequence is CASSHTGQRNSPLHF. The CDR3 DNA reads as TGCGCCAGCAGCCACACGGGACAGCGCAATTCACCCCTCCACTTT.

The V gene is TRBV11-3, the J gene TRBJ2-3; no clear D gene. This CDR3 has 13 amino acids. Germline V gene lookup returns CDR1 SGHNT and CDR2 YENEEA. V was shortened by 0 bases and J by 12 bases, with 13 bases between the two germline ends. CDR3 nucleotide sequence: TGTGCCAGCAGCTTAGATAGAGGCGAAGCTCAGTATTTT. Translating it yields CASSLDRGEAQYF.

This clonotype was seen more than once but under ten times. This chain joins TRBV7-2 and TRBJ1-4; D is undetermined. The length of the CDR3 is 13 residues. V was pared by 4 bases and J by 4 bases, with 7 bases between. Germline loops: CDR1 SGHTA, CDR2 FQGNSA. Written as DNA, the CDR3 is TGTGCCAGCAGCTCGGTGTTTAATGAAAAACTGTTTTTT. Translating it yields CASSSVFNEKLFF.

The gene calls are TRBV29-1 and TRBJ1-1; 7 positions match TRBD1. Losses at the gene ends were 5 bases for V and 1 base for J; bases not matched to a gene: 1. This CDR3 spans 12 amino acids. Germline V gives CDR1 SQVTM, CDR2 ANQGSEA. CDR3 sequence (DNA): TGCAGCGTTCGACAGGGGAACACTGAAGCTTTCTTT. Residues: CSVRQGNTEAFF.

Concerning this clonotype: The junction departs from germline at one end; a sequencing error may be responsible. The CDR3 DNA reads TGTGCCGGCAGTTACTCCCCTACAGGGGTGGGCTACGAGCAGTACTTC. Residues: CAGSYSPTGVGYEQYF. This sequence joins TRBV6-5 and TRBJ2-4; 7 bases agree with TRBD1. The DNA end favors TRBJ2-7, so the J call may be wrong. The CDR3 covers 16 residues. CDR1 and CDR2 from the germline V gene are MNHEY and SVGAGI.

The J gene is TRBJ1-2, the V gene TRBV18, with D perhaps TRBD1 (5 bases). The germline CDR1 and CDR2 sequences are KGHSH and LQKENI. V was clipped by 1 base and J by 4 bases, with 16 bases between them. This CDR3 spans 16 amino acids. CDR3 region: CASSPRTGPNGYGYTF. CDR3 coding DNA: TGTGCCAGCTCACCACGTACGGGACCCAACGGCTATGGCTACACCTTC.

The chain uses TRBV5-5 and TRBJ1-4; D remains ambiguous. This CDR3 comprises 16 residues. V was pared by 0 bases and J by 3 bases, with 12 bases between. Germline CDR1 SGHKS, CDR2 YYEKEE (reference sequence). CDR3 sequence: CASSLVSKLSNEKLFF. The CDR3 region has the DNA TGTGCCAGCAGCTTGGTGTCAAAGCTGTCTAATGAAAAACTGTTTTTT.

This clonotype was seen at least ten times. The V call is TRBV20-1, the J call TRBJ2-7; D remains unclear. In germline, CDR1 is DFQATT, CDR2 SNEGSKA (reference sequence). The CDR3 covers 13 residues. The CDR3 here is CSPLSTTPYEQYF. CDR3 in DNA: TGCAGCCCCCTCTCCACTACCCCCTACGAGCAGTACTTC.

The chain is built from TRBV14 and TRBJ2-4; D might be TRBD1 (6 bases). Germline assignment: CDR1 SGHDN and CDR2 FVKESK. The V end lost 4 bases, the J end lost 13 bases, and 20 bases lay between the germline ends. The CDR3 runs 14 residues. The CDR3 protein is CASSLGHWMRKQYF. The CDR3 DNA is TGTGCCAGCAGCCTGGGACACTGGATGAGGAAGCAGTACTTC.

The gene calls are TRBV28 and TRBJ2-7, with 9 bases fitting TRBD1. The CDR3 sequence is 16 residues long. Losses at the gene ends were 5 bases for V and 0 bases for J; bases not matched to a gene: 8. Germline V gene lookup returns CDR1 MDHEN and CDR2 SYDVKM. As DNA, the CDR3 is TGTGCCAGCAGTGGTCCGGGACAGGGATTCTCCTACGAGCAGTACTTC. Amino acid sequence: CASSGPGQGFSYEQYF.

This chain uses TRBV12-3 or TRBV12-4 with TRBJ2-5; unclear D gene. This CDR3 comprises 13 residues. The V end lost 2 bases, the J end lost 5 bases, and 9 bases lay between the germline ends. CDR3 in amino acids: CASSLLGPETQYF. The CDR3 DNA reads TGTGCCAGCAGTTTATTAGGGCCGGAGACCCAGTACTTC.

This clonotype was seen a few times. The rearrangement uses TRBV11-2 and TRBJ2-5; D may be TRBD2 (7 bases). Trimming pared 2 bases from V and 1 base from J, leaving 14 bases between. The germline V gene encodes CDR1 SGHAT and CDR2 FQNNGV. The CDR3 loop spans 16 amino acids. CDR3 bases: TGTGCCAGCAGCTTATCTAGCGCGGGGGCCCAAGAGACCCAGTACTTC. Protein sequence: CASSLSSAGAQETQYF. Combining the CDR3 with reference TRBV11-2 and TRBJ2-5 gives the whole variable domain EAGVAQSPRYKIIEKRQSVAFWCNPISGHATLYWYQQILGQGPKLLIQFQNNGVVDDSQLPKDRFSAERLKGVDSTLKIQPAKLEDSAVYLCASSLSSAGAQETQYFGPGTRLLVL.

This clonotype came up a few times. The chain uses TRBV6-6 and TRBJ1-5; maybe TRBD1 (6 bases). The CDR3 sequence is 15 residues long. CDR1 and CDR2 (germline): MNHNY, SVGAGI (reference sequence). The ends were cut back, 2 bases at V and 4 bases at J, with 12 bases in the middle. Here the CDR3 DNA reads TGTGCCAGCAGTTACGAACAGGGTTTTAATCAGCCCCAGCATTTT. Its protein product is CASSYEQGFNQPQHF.

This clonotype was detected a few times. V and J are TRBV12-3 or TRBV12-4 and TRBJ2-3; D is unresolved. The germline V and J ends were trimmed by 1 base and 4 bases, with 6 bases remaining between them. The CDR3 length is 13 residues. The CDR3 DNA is TGTGCCAGCAGTTTAGACCACCCAGATACGCAGTATTTT. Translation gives CASSLDHPDTQYF.

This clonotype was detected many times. The CDR3 DNA is TGCGCCAGCAGCCCCCGACCTACGGCAAACTATGGCTACACCTTC. Its translation is CASSPRPTANYGYTF. This rearrangement joins TRBV4-3 to TRBJ1-2; D not certain. The CDR3 covers 15 residues. Germline lookup yields CDR1 LGHNA and CDR2 YSLEER. The V and J ends lost 4 bases and 2 bases respectively, with 14 bases between them.

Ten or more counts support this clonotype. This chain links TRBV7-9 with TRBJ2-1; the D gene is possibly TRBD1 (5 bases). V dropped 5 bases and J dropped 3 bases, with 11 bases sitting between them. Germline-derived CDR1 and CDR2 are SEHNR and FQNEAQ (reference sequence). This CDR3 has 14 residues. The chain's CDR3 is CASSRPTVYNEQFF. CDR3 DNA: TGTGCCAGCAGCCGTCCGACAGTCTACAATGAGCAGTTCTTC.

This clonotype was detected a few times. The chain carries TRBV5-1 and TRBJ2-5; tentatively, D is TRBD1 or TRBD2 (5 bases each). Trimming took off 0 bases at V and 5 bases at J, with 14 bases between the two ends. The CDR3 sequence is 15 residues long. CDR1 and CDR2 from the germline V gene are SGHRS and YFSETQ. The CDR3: CASSLVGAERETQYF. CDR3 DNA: TGCGCCAGCAGCTTGGTCGGGGCCGAACGGGAGACCCAGTACTTC. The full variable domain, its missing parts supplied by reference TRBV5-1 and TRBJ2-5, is KAGVTQTPRYLIKTRGQQVTLSCSPISGHRSVSWYQQTPGQGLQFLFEYFSETQRNKGNFPGRFSGRQFSNSRSEMNVSTLELGDSALYLCASSLVGAERETQYFGPGTRLLVL.